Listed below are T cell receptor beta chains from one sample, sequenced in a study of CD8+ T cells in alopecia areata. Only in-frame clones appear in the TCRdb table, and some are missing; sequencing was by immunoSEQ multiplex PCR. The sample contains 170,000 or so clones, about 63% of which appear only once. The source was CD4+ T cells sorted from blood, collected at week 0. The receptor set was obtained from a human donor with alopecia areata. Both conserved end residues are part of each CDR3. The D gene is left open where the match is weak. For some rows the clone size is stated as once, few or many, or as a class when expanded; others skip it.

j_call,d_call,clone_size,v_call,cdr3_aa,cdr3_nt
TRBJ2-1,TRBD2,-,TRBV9,CASSVAGGSYNEQFF,TGTGCCAGCAGCGTAGCCGGGGGGTCTTACAATGAGCAGTTCTTC
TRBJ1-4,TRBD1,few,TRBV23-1,CASSQPRTGNNEKLFF,TGCGCCAGCAGTCAACCGAGGACAGGGAATAATGAAAAACTGTTTTTT
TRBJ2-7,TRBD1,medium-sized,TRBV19,CASRDRGGYEQYF,TGTGCCAGCCGGGACAGGGGCGGCTACGAGCAGTACTTC
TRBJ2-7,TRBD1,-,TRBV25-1,CASSEPGQGAYEQYF,TGTGCCAGCAGTGAGCCTGGACAGGGGGCCTACGAGCAGTACTTC
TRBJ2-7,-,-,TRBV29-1,CSVPAPMDEQYF,TGCAGCGTTCCCGCCCCGATGGACGAGCAGTACTTC
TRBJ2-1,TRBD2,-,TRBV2,CASSERAPGGEQFF,TGTGCCAGCAGTGAAAGGGCCCCGGGAGGTGAGCAGTTCTTC
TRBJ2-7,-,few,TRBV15,CATSVIGHEHEQYF,TGTGCCACCAGCGTAATTGGACATGAGCACGAGCAGTACTTC
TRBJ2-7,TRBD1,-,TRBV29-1,CSVMGQSYEQYF,TGCAGCGTGATGGGACAGTCCTACGAGCAGTACTTC
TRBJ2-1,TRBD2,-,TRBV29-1,CSAGEGLAGNEQFF,TGCAGCGCGGGGGAGGGACTAGCTGGCAATGAGCAGTTCTTC
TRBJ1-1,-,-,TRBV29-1,CSVVRHLNTEAFF,TGCAGCGTTGTGCGGCACCTGAACACTGAAGCTTTCTTT
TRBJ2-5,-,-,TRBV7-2,CASSQAGNLETQYF,TGTGCCAGCAGCCAGGCCGGGAACTTAGAGACCCAGTACTTC
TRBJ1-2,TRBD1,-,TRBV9,CASSRTGVGYTF,TGTGCCAGCAGTCGTACAGGGGTTGGCTACACCTTC
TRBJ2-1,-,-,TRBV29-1,CSVEVRLYEQFF,TGCAGCGTTGAAGTCCGGTTGTATGAGCAGTTCTTC
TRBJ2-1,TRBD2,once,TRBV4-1,CASSLRTSGGYNEQFF,TGCGCCAGCAGCCTTCGGACTAGCGGGGGCTACAATGAGCAGTTCTTC
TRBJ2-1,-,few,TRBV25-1,CASGGQIYNEQFF,TGTGCCAGCGGGGGGCAGATTTACAATGAGCAGTTCTTC
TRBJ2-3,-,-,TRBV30,CAWSVLEFTDTQYF,TGTGCCTGGAGTGTACTTGAGTTCACAGATACGCAGTATTTT
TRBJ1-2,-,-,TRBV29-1,CSASWGITMGYTF,TGCAGCGCCTCGTGGGGGATAACTATGGGCTACACCTTC
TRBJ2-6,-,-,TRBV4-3,CASSRRLSGANVLTF,TGCGCCAGCAGTCGTCGATTATCTGGGGCCAACGTCCTGACTTTC
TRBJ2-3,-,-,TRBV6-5,CASRPGSTDTQYF,TGTGCCAGCAGGCCGGGAAGTACAGATACGCAGTATTTT
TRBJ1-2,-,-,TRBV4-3,CASSQDVGRGYTF,TGCGCCAGCAGCCAAGACGTGGGGCGAGGCTACACCTTC
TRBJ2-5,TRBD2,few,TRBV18,CASSPDHGGIETQYF,TGTGCCAGCTCACCCGACCACGGGGGGATAGAGACCCAGTACTTC
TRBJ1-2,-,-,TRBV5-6,CASSLFGGDGYTF,TGTGCCAGCAGCTTGTTCGGGGGCGATGGCTACACCTTC
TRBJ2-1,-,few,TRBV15,CATSRDGIGDEQFF,TGTGCCACCAGCAGAGATGGTATTGGGGATGAGCAGTTCTTC
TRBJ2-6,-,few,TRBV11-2,CASSPTRGGANVLTF,TGTGCCAGCAGCCCCACCCGCGGTGGGGCCAACGTCCTGACTTTC
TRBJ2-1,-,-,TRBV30,CAWSVRVPPTQFF,TGTGCCTGGAGTGTGCGAGTTCCCCCGACACAGTTCTTC
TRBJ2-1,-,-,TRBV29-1,CSVDLAGLGEQFF,TGCAGCGTTGATTTGGCAGGTTTAGGTGAGCAGTTCTTC
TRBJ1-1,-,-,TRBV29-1,CSVELTGGTEAFF,TGCAGCGTTGAACTAACAGGTGGGACTGAAGCTTTCTTT
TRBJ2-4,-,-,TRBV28,CASSFSGAKNIQYF,TGTGCCAGCAGTTTTTCGGGGGCCAAAAACATTCAGTACTTC
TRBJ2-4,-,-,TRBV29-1,CSVFGQQENIQYF,TGCAGCGTTTTTGGACAGCAAGAAAACATTCAGTACTTC
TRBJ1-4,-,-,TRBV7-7,CASSVQEGNEKLFF,TGTGCCAGCAGCGTGCAGGAGGGTAATGAAAAACTGTTTTTT
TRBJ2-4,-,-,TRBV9,CASSVAAGGLGDIQYF,TGTGCCAGCAGCGTAGCGGCAGGAGGACTCGGGGACATTCAGTACTTC
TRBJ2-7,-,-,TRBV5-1,CASSLVGSGPSPYEQYF,TGCGCCAGCAGCTTGGTCGGTTCAGGACCCTCGCCCTACGAGCAGTACTTC
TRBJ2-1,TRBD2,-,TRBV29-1,CSVVGGLAPNNEQFF,TGCAGCGTTGTGGGGGGACTAGCGCCTAACAATGAGCAGTTCTTC
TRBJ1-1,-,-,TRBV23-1,CASSPPSQGQDTEAFF,TGCGCCAGCAGTCCGCCTTCACAGGGTCAGGACACTGAAGCTTTCTTT
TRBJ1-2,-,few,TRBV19,CASSMSSGDSYGYTF,TGTGCCAGTAGTATGTCGTCAGGGGATAGCTATGGCTACACCTTC
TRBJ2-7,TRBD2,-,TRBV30,CAWSGAGDTSYEQYF,TGTGCCTGGAGTGGAGCGGGGGACACCTCCTACGAGCAGTACTTC
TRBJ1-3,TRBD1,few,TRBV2,CASSKGDRAGNTIYF,TGTGCCAGCAGCAAGGGGGACAGGGCCGGAAACACCATATATTTT
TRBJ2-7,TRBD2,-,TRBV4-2,CASSQQRGNYEQYF,TGTGCCAGCAGCCAACAGCGGGGGAACTACGAGCAGTACTTC
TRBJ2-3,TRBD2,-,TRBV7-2,CASRVTSVADTQYF,TGTGCCAGCAGGGTGACTAGCGTCGCAGATACGCAGTATTTT
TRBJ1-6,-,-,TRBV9,CASSVEGTKDSPLHF,TGTGCCAGCAGCGTGGAAGGGACCAAAGATTCACCCCTCCACTTT
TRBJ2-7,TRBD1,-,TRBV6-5,CASSYSGQKTYEQYF,TGTGCCAGCAGTTACTCGGGACAGAAGACCTACGAGCAGTACTTC
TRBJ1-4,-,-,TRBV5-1,CASSLGQKNEKLFF,TGCGCCAGCAGCTTGGGCCAGAAAAATGAAAAACTGTTTTTT
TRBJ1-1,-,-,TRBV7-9,CASSLGTGQLEAFF,TGTGCCAGCAGCTTAGGGACGGGGCAACTTGAAGCTTTCTTT
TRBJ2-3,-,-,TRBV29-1,CSVEVGGGGSTDTQYF,TGCAGCGTTGAAGTAGGAGGAGGGGGAAGCACAGATACGCAGTATTTT
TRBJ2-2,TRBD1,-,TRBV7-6,CASSSEGQPTGELFF,TGTGCCAGCAGCTCCGAGGGACAGCCCACCGGGGAGCTGTTTTTT
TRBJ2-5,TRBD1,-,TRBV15,CATSRPGQVETQYF,TGTGCCACCAGCAGACCGGGACAGGTAGAGACCCAGTACTTC
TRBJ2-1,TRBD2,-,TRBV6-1,CASSEMTSGRGEQFF,TGTGCCAGCAGTGAAATGACTAGCGGGAGAGGAGAGCAGTTCTTC
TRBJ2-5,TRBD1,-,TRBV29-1,CSVRGTGEGTQYF,TGCAGCGTTCGTGGGACAGGGGAAGGGACCCAGTACTTC
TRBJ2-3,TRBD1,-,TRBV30,CAWKGGPTDTQYF,TGTGCCTGGAAAGGGGGCCCCACAGATACGCAGTATTTT
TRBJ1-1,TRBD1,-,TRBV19,CASSKRTGGLNTEAFF,TGTGCCAGTAGCAAGCGGACAGGGGGCTTGAACACTGAAGCTTTCTTT
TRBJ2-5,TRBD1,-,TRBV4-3,CASSQGDSQETQYF,TGCGCCAGCAGCCAAGGGGACAGCCAAGAGACCCAGTACTTC
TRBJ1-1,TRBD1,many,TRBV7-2,CASDRDSNLNTEAFF,TGTGCCAGTGACCGGGACAGCAACTTGAACACTGAAGCTTTCTTT
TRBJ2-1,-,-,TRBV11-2,CASSLGKNEQFF,TGTGCCAGCAGCTTAGGAAAGAATGAGCAGTTCTTC
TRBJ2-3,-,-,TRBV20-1,CSALREDTQYF,TGCAGTGCTCTCAGAGAAGATACGCAGTATTTT
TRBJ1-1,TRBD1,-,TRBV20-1,CSAPNPGGAFF,TGCAGTGCACCAAACCCAGGGGGGGCTTTCTTT
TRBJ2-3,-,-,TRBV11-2,CASSSELVDTQYF,TGTGCCAGCAGCTCTGAGCTCGTAGATACGCAGTATTTT
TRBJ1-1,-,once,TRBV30,CAWSVLGSEAFF,TGTGCCTGGAGTGTATTAGGTAGCGAAGCTTTCTTT
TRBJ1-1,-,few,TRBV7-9,CATGGVVNTEAFF,TGTGCCACTGGGGGTGTGGTGAACACTGAAGCTTTCTTT
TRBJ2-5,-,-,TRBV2,CASSEGDPMETQYF,TGTGCCAGCAGTGAAGGGGACCCAATGGAGACCCAGTACTTC
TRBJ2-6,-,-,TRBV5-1,CASSPGGAGANVLTF,TGCGCCAGCAGCCCCGGGGGCGCTGGGGCCAACGTCCTGACTTTC